This passage covers 12 T cell receptor beta chains from one sample sequenced in a study of neurological immune-mediated disorders. TCRdb passed the 5' RACE reads through MiXCR, listing each CDR3 protein once. This table has tens of thousands of distinct CDR3 sequences, about 5.1% appearing once. The sequenced sample was PBMCs. The receptors derive from a woman in her sixties or seventies with multiple sclerosis.

This clonotype came up many times. The chain joins TRBV10-2 to TRBJ2-1; D is uncertain. CDR3 size: 14 residues. Germline V CDR1 and CDR2: WSHSY, SAAADI. V was shortened by 2 bases and J by 9 bases, with 14 bases between the two germline ends. The CDR3 DNA is TGCGCCAGCAGTGAGACTGGGGTCTGGCGTGAGCAGTTCTTC. It translates to CASSETGVWREQFF.

This clonotype has at least ten counts. This sequence joins TRBV7-9 and TRBJ2-1, with TRBD1 matching over 9 bases. The CDR3 extends over 15 amino acids. V trimming: 5 bases; J trimming: 5 bases; junction bases outside the gene matches: 7. CDR1 is SEHNR and CDR2 is FQNEAQ in the germline V gene (reference sequence). The CDR3 reads CASSRDRDGNNEQFF. The CDR3 bases are TGTGCCAGCAGCCGGGACAGGGACGGGAACAATGAGCAGTTCTTC.

This clonotype was observed many times. The rearrangement links TRBV20-1 to TRBJ2-3, with 9 bases aligning to TRBD2. V was clipped by 1 base and J by 4 bases; unmatched bases: 6. CDR3 size: 15 residues. The V gene's germline CDR1 is DFQATT and CDR2 SNEGSKA (reference sequence). The CDR3 reads CSARGKRGRADTQYF. The CDR3 DNA follows: TGCAGTGCTAGAGGAAAGCGCGGGAGGGCAGATACGCAGTATTTT.

This clonotype was seen at least ten times. The V call is TRBV20-1, the J call TRBJ2-1; D uncertain. CDR1 and CDR2 from the germline V gene are DFQATT and SNEGSKA (reference sequence). CDR3 length equals 11 residues. V lost 1 base and J lost 10, with 8 bases in between. This CDR3 is CSARASSEQFF. DNA of the CDR3: TGCAGTGCTAGAGCCAGTAGCGAGCAGTTCTTC.

This clonotype was counted at least ten times. V is TRBV7-2 and J is TRBJ2-7, with TRBD1 as a possible D gene (6 bases). The CDR3 consists of 14 residues. Trimming shortened V by 4 bases and J by 0 bases, and 10 bases separated the two germline ends. The germline gives CDR1 SGHTA, CDR2 FQGNSA. CDR3 protein: CASSSTGSSYEQYF. CDR3 nucleotides: TGTGCCAGCAGCTCGACAGGAAGCTCCTACGAGCAGTACTTC.

This clonotype occurred many times. The chain joins TRBV7-2 to TRBJ2-7; tentatively, D is TRBD1 (6 bases). The CDR3 sequence is 16 residues long. Deletions cut 5 bases from V and 2 bases from J, with 19 bases between. Germline CDR1 reads SGHTA; CDR2 reads FQGNSA. DNA for the CDR3: TGTGCCAGCAGCCCCCGAGGGGGAGAGTTTACCTACGAGCAGTACTTC. This codes for CASSPRGGEFTYEQYF. The variable domain in full, with the rest retrieved from reference TRBV7-2 and TRBJ2-7, is GAGVSQSPSNKVTEKGKDVELRCDPISGHTALYWYRQSLGQGLEFLIYFQGNSAPDKSGLPSDRFSAERTGGSVSTLTIQRTQQEDSAVYLCASSPRGGEFTYEQYFGPGTRLTVT.

This clonotype came up many times. The CDR3 sequence: CATSRDSFNYGYTF. The CDR3, as DNA: TGTGCCACCAGCAGAGATAGCTTTAACTATGGCTACACCTTC. V and J are TRBV15 and TRBJ1-2; D uncertain. Trimming left V 0 bases short and J 1 base short, with 6 bases between. The CDR3 sequence is 14 residues long. The V gene's germline CDR1 is LNHNV and CDR2 YYDKDF (reference sequence). Variable domain in full (rest from reference TRBV15 and TRBJ1-2): DAMVIQNPRYQVTQFGKPVTLSCSQTLNHNVMYWYQQKSSQAPKLLFHYYDKDFNNEADTPDNFQSRRPNTSFCFLDIRSPGLGDTAMYLCATSRDSFNYGYTFGSGTRLTVV.

The sample holds many counts of this clonotype. This chain connects TRBV7-2 to TRBJ2-5; no clear D gene. This CDR3 is built from 11 residues. CDR1 and CDR2 from the germline V gene are SGHTA and FQGNSA. The germline V and J ends were trimmed by 6 bases and 3 bases, with 5 bases remaining between them. The CDR3 sequence: CASSAKETQYF. The CDR3 DNA reads TGTGCCAGCAGTGCAAAAGAGACCCAGTACTTC.

This clonotype showed up many times. This chain links TRBV12-3 or TRBV12-4 with TRBJ1-4; D gene unclear. The CDR3 length is 13 residues. The V and J ends lost 2 bases and 3 bases respectively, with 4 bases between them. In nucleotides, the CDR3 is TGTGCCAGCAGTTTAAGTCCTAATGAAAAACTGTTTTTT. Residues: CASSLSPNEKLFF.

At least ten counts were recorded for this clonotype. V and J are TRBV7-2 and TRBJ1-2, with 7 bases lining up with TRBD1. Germline CDR1 reads SGHTA; CDR2 reads FQGNSA. There are 14 residues in the CDR3. Losses at the gene ends were 11 bases for V and 8 bases for J; bases not matched to a gene: 17. CDR3 protein: CAGTGTAGGRGYTF. The DNA of the CDR3 is TGTGCCGGAACTGGGACAGCCGGAGGGAGGGGCTACACCTTC.

This clonotype came up a few times. The rearrangement links TRBV3-1 to TRBJ2-1, with D hard to call. The CDR3 has 16 amino acids. V lost 3 bases, J lost 2 bases, and 14 bases lay in between. Germline CDR1 LGHDT, CDR2 YNNKEL (reference sequence). This chain's CDR3 is CASSHYESLPYNEQFF. The CDR3 DNA follows: TGTGCCAGCAGCCATTATGAGTCCCTTCCCTACAATGAGCAGTTCTTC.

This clonotype was seen many times. The rearrangement joins TRBV27 to TRBJ2-3; D is unresolved. The CDR3 runs 14 residues. The germline V gene has CDR1 MNHEY and CDR2 SMNVEV (reference sequence). Trimming took off 3 bases at V and 1 base at J, with 8 bases between the two ends. In DNA form, the CDR3 reads TGTGCCAGCAGTTTTTCGGCTCGCACAGATACGCAGTATTTT. It is translated as CASSFSARTDTQYF.